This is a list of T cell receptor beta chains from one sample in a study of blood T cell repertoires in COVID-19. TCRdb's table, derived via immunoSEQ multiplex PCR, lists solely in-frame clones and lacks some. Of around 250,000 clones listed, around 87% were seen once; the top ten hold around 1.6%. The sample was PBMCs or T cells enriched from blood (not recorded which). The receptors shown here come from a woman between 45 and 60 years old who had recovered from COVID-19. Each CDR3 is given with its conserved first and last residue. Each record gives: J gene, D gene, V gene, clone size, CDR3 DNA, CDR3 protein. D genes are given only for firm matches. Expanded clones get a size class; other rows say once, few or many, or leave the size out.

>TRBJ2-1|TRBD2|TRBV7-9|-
TGTGCCAGCAGCTTAGATGGTAGCGGGAGAGACCAGTTCTTC
CASSLDGSGRDQFF
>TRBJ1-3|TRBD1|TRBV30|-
TGTGCCTGGATGATAGGGGGCGCTCGAGCTGGAAACACCATATATTTT
CAWMIGGARAGNTIYF
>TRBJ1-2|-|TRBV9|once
TGTGCCAGCAGCGTCCGGTACGGTACTAACTATGGCTACACCTTC
CASSVRYGTNYGYTF
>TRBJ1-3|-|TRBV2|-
TGTGCCAGCAGTCAATGGGTCGGCGGACAGAGGGGAAACACCATATATTTT
CASSQWVGGQRGNTIYF
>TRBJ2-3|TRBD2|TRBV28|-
TGTGCCAGCAGTTCCGAGCGGGAGGGGTCAGATACGCAGTATTTT
CASSSEREGSDTQYF
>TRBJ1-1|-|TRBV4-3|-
TGCGCCAGCAGCCAAGTTTTGAGCACTGAAGCTTTCTTT
CASSQVLSTEAFF
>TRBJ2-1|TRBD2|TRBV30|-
TGTGCCTGGGCTGAAGCGGGAGGGGGGTACAATGAGCAGTTCTTC
CAWAEAGGGYNEQFF
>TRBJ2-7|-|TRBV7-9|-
TGTGCCAGCAGTCGAAGTCGGACTTTTACCTACGAGCAGTACTTC
CASSRSRTFTYEQYF
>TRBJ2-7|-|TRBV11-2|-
TGTGCCAGCAGCTTAGCTCGCGAGCAGTACTTC
CASSLAREQYF
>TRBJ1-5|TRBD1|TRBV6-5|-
TGTGCCAGCAGACGGACAGGGGATGCAAATCAGCCCCAGCATTTT
CASRRTGDANQPQHF
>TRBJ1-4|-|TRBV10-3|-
TGTGCCATCAGTGGGACAAACGGAAAACTGTTTTTT
CAISGTNGKLFF
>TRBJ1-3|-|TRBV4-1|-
TGCGCCAGCAGCCTACAGAAGGAAAGTAGGGGGTACCCATATTTT
CASSLQKESRGYPYF
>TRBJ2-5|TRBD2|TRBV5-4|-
TGTGCCAGCAGCCCACTAGCGGGATCAGAGACCCAGTACTTC
CASSPLAGSETQYF
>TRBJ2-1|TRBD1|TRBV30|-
TGTGCCTGGACGTACAGGGGTAAGAATCGCAATGAGCAGTTCTTC
CAWTYRGKNRNEQFF
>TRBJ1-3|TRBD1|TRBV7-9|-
TGTGCCAGCAGCTTACGGGGACAGAACTCTGGAAACACCATATATTTT
CASSLRGQNSGNTIYF
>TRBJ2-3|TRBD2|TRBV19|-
TGTGCCAGTAGTCCCTATAGCGGGAGGCCTGGCACATTAACGCAGTATTTT
CASSPYSGRPGTLTQYF